What follows are 23 T cell receptor beta chains derived from one specimen sequenced in a study of Graves' ophthalmopathy and Graves' hyperthyroidism. RNA served as the template for amplifying TCR beta CDR3 regions. Scientists carried out first-round RT-PCR using HTBI primers and then a second-round multiplex PCR. TCRdb re-derived calls from the multiplex PCR reads in MiXCR, one entry per CDR3 protein. Among about 480,000 distinct CDR3 sequences, around 15% were seen once, and the ten largest hold approximately 9.8%. Material: blood. The receptors were sampled from a woman aged 30 to 39 with Graves' ophthalmopathy.

This clonotype was counted a few times. This chain links TRBV6-2 or TRBV6-3 with TRBJ1-5, with D uncertain. The length of the CDR3 is 13 residues. The germline V gene encodes CDR1 MNHEY and CDR2 SVGEGT. The V gene lost 5 bases and the J gene lost 8 bases, with 13 bases spanning the gap. CDR3 DNA sequence: TGTGCCAGCAGTCGGGATGGAAAAAAGCCCCAGCATTTT. Translated, it gives CASSRDGKKPQHF.

This clonotype was counted at least ten times. The chain combines TRBV20-1 with TRBJ1-5; tentatively, D is TRBD1 (6 bases). The CDR3 runs 15 residues. V lost 6 bases and J lost 5, with 20 bases in between. Germline assignment: CDR1 DFQATT and CDR2 SNEGSKA (reference sequence). CDR3 in DNA: TGCAGTGCCATCGGACAGCTGGTGGTGGATCAGCCCCAGCATTTT. Protein sequence: CSAIGQLVVDQPQHF.

This clonotype was found many times. The chain has TRBV11-3 and TRBJ1-1; no definite D call. This CDR3 has 11 amino acids. V lost 5 bases to trimming and J lost 11 bases, with 12 bases between them. CDR1 and CDR2 from the germline V gene are SGHNT and YENEEA. The CDR3 bases are TGTGCCAGCAGCCAGGCATCGGATGCTTTCTTT. Its protein is CASSQASDAFF.

This clonotype was recorded at least ten times. The CDR3 coding sequence is TGTGCCAGCAGCCCAGGAGAAGGGGTGTTCTATAATTCACCCCTCCACTTT. This encodes CASSPGEGVFYNSPLHF. The V and J genes are TRBV7-2 and TRBJ1-6; a possible D gene is TRBD1 (5 bases). The CDR3 covers 17 residues. CDR1 is SGHTA and CDR2 is FQGNSA in the germline V gene. Deletions cut 5 bases from V and 3 bases from J, with 17 bases between.

This clonotype was seen at least ten times. The chain is built from TRBV6-4 and TRBJ2-2, with D maybe TRBD1 (6 bases). Deletions cut 2 bases from V and 13 bases from J, with 26 bases between. The CDR3 spans 17 residues. Germline V gene lookup returns CDR1 MRHNA and CDR2 SNTAGT. As DNA, the CDR3 is TGTGCCAGCAGTGACCTACAGGGTAGGGTTCCCGACTCCAGGCTGTTTTTT. Its translation is CASSDLQGRVPDSRLFF.

This clonotype was seen ten or more times. The rearrangement links TRBV18 to TRBJ1-2; D not resolved. Looked up from germline, CDR1 is KGHSH and CDR2 is LQKENI. The CDR3 contains 12 residues. V dropped 6 bases and J dropped 7 bases, with 12 bases sitting between them. This CDR3 is CASSQRPGGYTF. CDR3 coding DNA: TGTGCCAGCTCTCAGCGTCCGGGTGGCTACACCTTC.

This clonotype was recorded at least ten times. This chain connects TRBV28 to TRBJ1-2; a possible D gene is TRBD1 (5 bases). This CDR3 contains 15 residues. Trimming pared 4 bases from V and 5 bases from J, leaving 17 bases between. CDR1 and CDR2 (germline): MDHEN, SYDVKM. CDR3: CASSYFLRGTYGYTF. Written as DNA, the CDR3 is TGTGCCAGCAGTTATTTCTTACGGGGGACGTATGGCTACACCTTC.

This clonotype was detected many times. V and J are TRBV7-9 and TRBJ2-7; no reliable D call. Between the trimmed V and J ends, which lost 4 bases and 4 bases, there was a span of 11 bases. The CDR3 sequence is 13 residues long. Germline-derived CDR1 and CDR2 are SEHNR and FQNEAQ (reference sequence). CDR3 bases: TGTGCCAGCAGCTCGTCCAAGGTATACGAGCAGTACTTC. Its translation is CASSSSKVYEQYF.

This clonotype was detected ten times or more. The chain has TRBV27 and TRBJ2-5, with TRBD2 matching over 11 bases. J was trimmed by 1 base and V by 5 bases; bases with no gene match: 6. The CDR3 consists of 16 residues. In germline, CDR1 is MNHEY, CDR2 SMNVEV (reference sequence). CDR3 in amino acids: CASSPGTSGSQETQYF. CDR3 DNA sequence: TGTGCCAGCAGTCCGGGGACTAGCGGATCCCAAGAGACCCAGTACTTC.

The table lists this clonotype with many counts. This chain joins TRBV29-1 and TRBJ1-1; a possible D gene is TRBD1 (6 bases). The ends were cut back, 3 bases at V and 11 bases at J, with 13 bases in the middle. The CDR3 is 11 amino acids. CDR1 and CDR2 (germline): SQVTM, ANQGSEA. CDR3 nucleotides: TGCAGCGTTGAGGAGGGGGGGCGTGCTTTCTTT. It yields the protein CSVEEGGRAFF. Filled out from reference TRBV29-1 and TRBJ1-1, the complete variable domain reads SAVISQKPSRDICQRGTSLTIQCQVDSQVTMMFWYRQQPGQSLTLIATANQGSEATYESGFVIDKFPISRPNLTFSTLTVSNMSPEDSSIYLCSVEEGGRAFFGQGTRLTVV.

At least ten counts were recorded for this clonotype. J is TRBJ1-5 and V is TRBV4-1; D not certain. V was pared by 1 base and J by 2 bases, with 12 bases between. Germline CDR1 and CDR2: MGHRA and YSYEKL. The CDR3 has 16 residues. In DNA form, the CDR3 reads TGCGCCAGCAGCCAAGGATTTCTTACGGGCAATCAGCCCCAGCATTTT. Translated, it gives CASSQGFLTGNQPQHF.

In its sample, this clonotype was seen a few times. The CDR3 DNA follows: TGCGCCAGCAGCCTGGGGTGGAACAACGAGCAGTACTTC. Its translation: CASSLGWNNEQYF. The chain joins TRBV5-1 to TRBJ2-7; no clear D gene. Trimming shortened V by 4 bases and J by 5 bases, and 13 bases separated the two germline ends. Germline loops: CDR1 SGHRS, CDR2 YFSETQ. The CDR3 has 13 residues.

This clonotype was observed many times. This CDR3 reads CASSESNTYQPQHF. The CDR3 DNA is TGTGCCAGCAGTGAATCGAACACCTATCAGCCCCAGCATTTT. V is TRBV2 and J is TRBJ1-5; D gene ambiguous. The CDR3 has 14 residues. Germline assignment: CDR1 SNHLY and CDR2 FYNNEI. The ends were cut back, 2 bases at V and 5 bases at J, with 10 bases in the middle.

This clonotype appeared a few times. The rearrangement joins TRBV14 to TRBJ2-2; 8 bases map to TRBD2. Germline trimming cut 1 base from V and 3 bases from J; bases unmatched to any gene: 4. Germline-derived CDR1 and CDR2 are SGHDN and FVKESK. This CDR3 is built from 16 residues. The DNA of the CDR3 is TGTGCCAGCAGCCAAGTCCGGGGGGGCTACACCGGGGAGCTGTTTTTT. Its translation is CASSQVRGGYTGELFF.

Of note for this clonotype: Being one base from a much bigger clone, this may be a read error. The chain employs TRBV4-1 and TRBJ2-7; the D is unclear. This CDR3 spans 16 amino acids. Germline CDR1 is MGHRA and CDR2 is YSYEKL. CDR3 in amino acids: CASSQDPAVTTYEQCF. Here the CDR3 DNA reads TGCGCCAGCAGCCAAGATCCGGCGGTAACAACCTACGAGCAGTGCTTC.

In regard to this clonotype: Compared with germline, one end of the junction differs, possibly owing to a read error. The V call is TRBV3-1, the J call TRBJ2-5, with D possibly being TRBD2 (6 bases). Germline V gene data show CDR1 as LGHDT and CDR2 as YNNKEL (reference sequence). This CDR3 region has 14 residues. This chain's CDR3 is CASTAGLLQETQYF. The CDR3 DNA reads as TGTGCCAGCACCGCGGGACTCCTCCAAGAGACCCAATACTTC.

This clonotype was counted at least ten times. The chain uses TRBV10-3 and TRBJ1-1; D not resolved. Germline assignment: CDR1 ENHRY and CDR2 SYGVKD. Trimming shortened V by 2 bases and J by 0 bases, and 10 bases separated the two germline ends. The length of the CDR3 is 15 residues. The chain's CDR3 is CAISERPMMNTEAFF. The CDR3 DNA follows: TGTGCCATCAGTGAGAGGCCTATGATGAACACTGAAGCTTTCTTT.

At least ten counts were recorded for this clonotype. V is TRBV6-5 and J is TRBJ1-6; D possibly corresponds to TRBD1 (5 bases). Trimming removed 6 bases from V and 8 bases from J, with 11 bases in between. The CDR3 has 13 residues. The germline V gene encodes CDR1 MNHEY and CDR2 SVGAGI. The CDR3 here is CASRWRGDSPLHF. The CDR3 nucleotides read TGTGCCAGCAGGTGGAGGGGCGATTCACCCCTCCACTTT.

This clonotype occurred a few times. This sequence joins TRBV15 and TRBJ2-7; 9 nucleotides align to TRBD1. Trimming at V came to 10 bases and at J to 2 bases, leaving 12 bases not matched to a gene. CDR3 length: 15 amino acids. Germline V gene data show CDR1 as LNHNV and CDR2 as YYDKDF (reference sequence). The CDR3 spells CASSPGTGNTYEQYF. CDR3 coding DNA: TGTGCCAGCTCGCCCGGGACAGGGAACACCTACGAGCAGTACTTC.

This clonotype was recorded many times. CDR3 DNA: TGTGCCAGCAGGCCAACGACAGGGTCGGCAGAGACCCAGTACTTC. It is translated as CASRPTTGSAETQYF. The rearrangement joins TRBV6-5 to TRBJ2-5, with 7 bases fitting TRBD1. Germline trimming cut 6 bases from V and 4 bases from J; bases unmatched to any gene: 11. The length of the CDR3 is 15 residues. Germline V gene lookup returns CDR1 MNHEY and CDR2 SVGAGI.

This clonotype was detected a few times. The chain employs TRBV30 and TRBJ2-7; the D gene is possibly TRBD2 (6 bases). Germline values: CDR1 GTSNPN, CDR2 SVGIG (reference sequence). Trimming cost V 4 bases and J 2 bases, with 12 bases left between them. The CDR3 is made up of 13 amino acids. DNA for the CDR3: TGTGCCTGGACCCCGGGACTGGCCTACGAGCAGTACTTC. This translates into CAWTPGLAYEQYF.

The sample holds many counts of this clonotype. This chain joins TRBV15 and TRBJ2-7, with D possibly matching TRBD1 (7 bases). Trimming stripped 4 bases from V and 3 bases from J, with 13 bases between. The CDR3 spans 14 residues. Germline V gene lookup returns CDR1 LNHNV and CDR2 YYDKDF (reference sequence). The CDR3 DNA sequence: TGTGCCACCAGCATCGGGACAGCGGGCTACGAGCAGTACTTC. It translates to CATSIGTAGYEQYF.

This clonotype came up many times. CDR3 nucleotide sequence: TGTGCCAGCAGGACAGGGGGCGCGGGTGAAGCTTTCTTT. Translated, it gives CASRTGGAGEAFF. V is TRBV27 and J is TRBJ1-1, with 10 bases fitting TRBD1. CDR1 MNHEY and CDR2 SMNVEV come from the germline V gene (reference sequence). The J segment lost 7 bases and the V segment lost 6 bases, leaving 5 bases of the junction unmatched. This CDR3 contains 13 residues.